A single sample gave rise to the 10 T cell receptor beta chains below, sequenced in a study of PD-1 blockade in classical Hodgkin lymphoma. Some clones are missing from TCRdb's copy, which holds only in-frame ones; the method was immunoSEQ multiplex PCR. The sample has about 27,000 clones, about 80% seen once. Relapse was seen in all patients after autologous stem cell transplantation, and brentuximab vedotin exposure was variable. CD4+ T cells were purified from thawed PBMCs by magnetic negative selection. The specimen was CD4+ T cells from blood, collected at baseline. Receptors originate from a human donor with classical Hodgkin lymphoma.

The V and J genes are TRBV7-2 and TRBJ1-4; D is undetermined. Trimming stripped 2 bases from V and 0 bases from J, with 4 bases between. The CDR3 contains 14 residues. Per the germline V gene, CDR1 is SGHTA and CDR2 is FQGNSA. The CDR3 region is CASSLWATNEKLFF. The DNA of the CDR3 is TGTGCCAGCAGCTTATGGGCAACTAATGAAAAACTGTTTTTT.

The chain couples TRBV5-1 to TRBJ1-3; 7 bases line up with TRBD1. This CDR3 is built from 16 residues. Per germline, CDR1 SGHRS and CDR2 YFSETQ. With 4 bases clipped from V and 1 base from J, the junction kept 8 bases outside the gene matches. The CDR3 DNA reads TGCGCCAGCAGCACCACAGGGGACACATCTGGAAACACCATATATTTT. Translation gives CASSTTGDTSGNTIYF. Supplemented by reference TRBV5-1 and TRBJ1-3, the full variable domain reads KAGVTQTPRYLIKTRGQQVTLSCSPISGHRSVSWYQQTPGQGLQFLFEYFSETQRNKGNFPGRFSGRQFSNSRSEMNVSTLELGDSALYLCASSTTGDTSGNTIYFGEGSWLTVV.

Details on this clone: The junction shows a germline mismatch at one end, possibly a read error. The chain couples TRBV9 to TRBJ1-6; 7 nucleotides align to TRBD1. Germline assignment: CDR1 SGDLS and CDR2 YYNGEE. The CDR3 sequence is 14 residues long. The DNA of the CDR3 is TGTGCCAGCAGCGGGGACAGCTATAATTCGCCCCTCCACTTT. Translation gives CASSGDSYNSPLHF. Filled out from reference TRBV9 and TRBJ1-6, the complete variable domain reads DSGVTQTPKHLITATGQRVTLRCSPRSGDLSVYWYQQSLDQGLQFLIQYYNGEERAKGNILERFSAQQFPDLHSELNLSSLELGDSALYFCASSGDSYNSPLHFGNGTRLTVT.

The chain joins TRBV25-1 to TRBJ2-2; 8 bases align to TRBD1. From germline, CDR1 is MGHDK and CDR2 SYGVNS. The CDR3 runs 16 residues. With V trimmed by 4 bases and J by 4 bases, 8 bases remained unmatched. The CDR3 reads CASSAQGAWGTGELFF. CDR3 bases: TGTGCCAGCAGTGCCCAGGGGGCATGGGGCACCGGGGAGCTGTTTTTT.

The V and J genes are TRBV7-2 and TRBJ2-3; D perhaps matches TRBD2 (6 bases). Germline CDR1 is SGHTA and CDR2 is FQGNSA. Trimming shortened V by 5 bases and J by 10 bases, and 22 bases separated the two germline ends. This CDR3 is 15 amino acids long. The CDR3 protein is CASSHAGGLRLAQYF. The CDR3 coding sequence is TGTGCCAGCAGCCACGCCGGAGGACTACGACTAGCGCAGTATTTT.

The chain is built from TRBV14 and TRBJ1-4; no clear D. V lost 0 bases, J lost 4 bases, and 24 bases lay in between. This CDR3 comprises 20 residues. CDR1 is SGHDN, CDR2 FVKESK, per germline. The DNA for the CDR3 is TGTGCCAGCAGCCAAGAAGCTCTAAGTTTTCACTCTTGGAGTAATGAAAAACTGTTTTTT. Translated, it gives CASSQEALSFHSWSNEKLFF. The variable domain in full, with the rest retrieved from reference TRBV14 and TRBJ1-4, is EAGVTQFPSHSVIEKGQTVTLRCDPISGHDNLYWYRRVMGKEIKFLLHFVKESKQDESGMPNNRFLAERTGGTYSTLKVQPAELEDSGVYFCASSQEALSFHSWSNEKLFFGSGTQLSVL.

V usage is TRBV4-2 and J usage is TRBJ2-2; D gene unclear. The V gene lost 1 base and the J gene lost 5 bases, with 8 bases spanning the gap. CDR1 and CDR2 (germline): LGHNA, YNFKEQ. The CDR3 has 14 amino acids. CDR3 coding DNA: TGTGCCAGCAGCCAAGGGACCACAACCGGGGAGCTGTTTTTT. It specifies CASSQGTTTGELFF.

The chain combines TRBV5-4 with TRBJ2-5; D remains ambiguous. Trimming removed 0 bases from V and 0 bases from J, with 12 bases in between. This CDR3 spans 16 amino acids. In germline, CDR1 is SGHNT, CDR2 YYREEE (reference sequence). In DNA form, the CDR3 reads TGTGCCAGCAGCTTGGAACCTCCCCGACACCAAGAGACCCAGTACTTC. Translating gives CASSLEPPRHQETQYF.

The chain uses TRBV7-6 and TRBJ2-3; 7 bases map to TRBD1. This CDR3 is 14 amino acids long. The trim removed 8 bases at V and 0 bases at J, leaving 5 bases unmatched. From germline, CDR1 is SGHVS and CDR2 FNYEAQ. The CDR3 spells CASGGQPSTDTQYF. For the CDR3, the DNA is TGTGCCAGCGGGGGACAGCCTAGCACAGATACGCAGTATTTT.

The chain employs TRBV18 and TRBJ2-7; 7 positions agree with TRBD1. V dropped 0 bases and J dropped 2; count of bases not matched to a gene: 7. The CDR3 has 16 residues. Germline V gene lookup returns CDR1 KGHSH and CDR2 LQKENI. The DNA of the CDR3 is TGTGCCAGCTCACCACCGGGGCGACAGGGCACCTACGAGCAGTACTTC. Protein product: CASSPPGRQGTYEQYF. The whole variable domain, filled in from reference TRBV18 and TRBJ2-7, reads NAGVMQNPRHLVRRRGQEARLRCSPMKGHSHVYWYRQLPEEGLKFMVYLQKENIIDESGMPKERFSAEFPKEGPSILRIQQVVRGDSAAYFCASSPPGRQGTYEQYFGPGTRLTVT.